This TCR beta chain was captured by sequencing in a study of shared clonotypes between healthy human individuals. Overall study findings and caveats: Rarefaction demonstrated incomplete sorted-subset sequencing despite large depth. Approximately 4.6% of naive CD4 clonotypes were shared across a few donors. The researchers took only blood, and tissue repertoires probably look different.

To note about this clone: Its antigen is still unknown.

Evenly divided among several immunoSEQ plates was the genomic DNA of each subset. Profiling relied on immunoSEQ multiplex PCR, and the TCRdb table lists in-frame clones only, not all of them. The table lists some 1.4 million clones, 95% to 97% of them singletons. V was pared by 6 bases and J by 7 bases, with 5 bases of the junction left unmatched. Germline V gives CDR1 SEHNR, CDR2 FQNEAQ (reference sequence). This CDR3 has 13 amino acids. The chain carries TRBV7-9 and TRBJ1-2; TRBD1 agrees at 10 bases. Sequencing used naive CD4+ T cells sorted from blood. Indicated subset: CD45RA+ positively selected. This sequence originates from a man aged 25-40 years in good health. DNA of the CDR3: TGTGCCAGCAGGGGACAGGGGACGGGTGGCTACACCTTC. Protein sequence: CASRGQGTGGYTF.